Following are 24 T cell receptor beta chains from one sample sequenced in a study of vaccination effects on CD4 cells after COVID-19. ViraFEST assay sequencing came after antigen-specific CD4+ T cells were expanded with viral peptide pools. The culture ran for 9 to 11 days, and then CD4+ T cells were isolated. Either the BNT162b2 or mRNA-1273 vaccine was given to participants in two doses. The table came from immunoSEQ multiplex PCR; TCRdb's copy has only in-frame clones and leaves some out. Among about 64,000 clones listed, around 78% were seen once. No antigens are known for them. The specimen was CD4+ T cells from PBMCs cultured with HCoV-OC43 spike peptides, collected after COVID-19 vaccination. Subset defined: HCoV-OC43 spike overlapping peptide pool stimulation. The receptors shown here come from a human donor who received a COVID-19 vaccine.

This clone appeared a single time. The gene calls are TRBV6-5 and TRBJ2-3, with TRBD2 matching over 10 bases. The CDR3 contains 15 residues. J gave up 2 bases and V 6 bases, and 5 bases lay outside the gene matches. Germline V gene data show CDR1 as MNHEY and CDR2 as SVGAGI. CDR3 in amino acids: CASRHTSGNTDTQYF. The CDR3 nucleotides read TGTGCCAGCAGGCATACTAGCGGGAACACAGATACGCAGTATTTT.

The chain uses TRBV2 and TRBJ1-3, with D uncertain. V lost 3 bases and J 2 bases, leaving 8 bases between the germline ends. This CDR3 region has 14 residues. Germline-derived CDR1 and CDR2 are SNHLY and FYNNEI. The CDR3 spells CASSDMTPGNTIYF. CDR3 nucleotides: TGTGCCAGCAGTGATATGACTCCTGGAAACACCATATATTTT.

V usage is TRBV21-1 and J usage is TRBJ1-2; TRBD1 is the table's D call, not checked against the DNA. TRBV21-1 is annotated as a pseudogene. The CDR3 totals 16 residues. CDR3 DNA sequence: TGTGCCAGCAGCACCTACCGGGACAGGAGTAACTATGGCTACACCTTC. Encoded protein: CASSTYRDRSNYGYTF.

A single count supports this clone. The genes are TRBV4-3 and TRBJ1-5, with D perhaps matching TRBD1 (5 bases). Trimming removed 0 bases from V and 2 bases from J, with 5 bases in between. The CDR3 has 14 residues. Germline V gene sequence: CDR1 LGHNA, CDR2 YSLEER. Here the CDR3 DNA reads TGCGCCAGCAGCCAAGAGACAGGCAATCAGCCCCAGCATTTT. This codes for CASSQETGNQPQHF.

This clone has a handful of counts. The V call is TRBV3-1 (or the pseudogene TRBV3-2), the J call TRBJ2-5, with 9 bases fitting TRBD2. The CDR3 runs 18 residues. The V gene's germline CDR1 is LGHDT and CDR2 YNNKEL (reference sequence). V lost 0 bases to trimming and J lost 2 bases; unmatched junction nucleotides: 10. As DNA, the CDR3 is TGTGCCAGCAGCCAAGACATTCGATCCAGCGGGGGGCAAGAGACCCAGTACTTC. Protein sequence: CASSQDIRSSGGQETQYF.

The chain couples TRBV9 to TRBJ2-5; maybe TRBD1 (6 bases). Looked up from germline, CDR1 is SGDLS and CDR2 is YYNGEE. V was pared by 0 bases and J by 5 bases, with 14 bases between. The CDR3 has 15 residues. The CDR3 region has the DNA TGTGCCAGCAGCGTAGGTCAGGGGCAGGGGGAGACCCAGTACTTC. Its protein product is CASSVGQGQGETQYF.

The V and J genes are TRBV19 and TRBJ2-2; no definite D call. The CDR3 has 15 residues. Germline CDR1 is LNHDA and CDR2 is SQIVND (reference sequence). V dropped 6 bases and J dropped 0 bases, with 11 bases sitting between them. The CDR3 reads CASRATAANTGELFF. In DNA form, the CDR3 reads TGTGCCAGTAGGGCGACGGCCGCGAACACCGGGGAGCTGTTTTTT.

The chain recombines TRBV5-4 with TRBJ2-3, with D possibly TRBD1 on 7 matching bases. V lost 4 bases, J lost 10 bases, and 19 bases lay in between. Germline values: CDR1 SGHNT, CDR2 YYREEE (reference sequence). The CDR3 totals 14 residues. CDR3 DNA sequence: TGTGCCAGCAGCCCCCGGGGGTCGCAGGGGGCGCAGTATTTT. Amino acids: CASSPRGSQGAQYF.

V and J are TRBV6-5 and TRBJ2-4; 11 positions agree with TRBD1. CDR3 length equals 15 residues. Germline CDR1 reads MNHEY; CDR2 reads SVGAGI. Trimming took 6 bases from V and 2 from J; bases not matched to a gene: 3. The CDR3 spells CASSSDRGPKNIQYF. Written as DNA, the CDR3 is TGTGCCAGCAGCTCGGACAGGGGGCCCAAAAACATTCAGTACTTC.

The CDR3: CASSLSVLPGNTIYF. The DNA for the CDR3 is TGTGCCAGCAGCTTATCAGTGCTGCCTGGAAACACCATATATTTT. The rearrangement uses TRBV5-5 and TRBJ1-3; D remains unclear. Germline-derived CDR1 and CDR2 are SGHKS and YYEKEE (reference sequence). V was shortened by 2 bases and J by 2 bases, with 11 bases between the two germline ends. The CDR3 sequence is 15 residues long.

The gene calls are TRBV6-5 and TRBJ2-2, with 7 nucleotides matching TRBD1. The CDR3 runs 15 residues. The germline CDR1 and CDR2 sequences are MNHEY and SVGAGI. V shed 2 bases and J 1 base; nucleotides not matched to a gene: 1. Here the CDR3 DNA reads TGTGCCAGCAGTTACCGACAGGGGAACACCGGGGAGCTGTTTTTT. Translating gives CASSYRQGNTGELFF.

The CDR3 region has the DNA TGCGCCAGCAGCCCCGAGGACAGGGTGGAATCACCCCTCCACTTT. This sequence encodes CASSPEDRVESPLHF. The rearrangement joins TRBV4-1 to TRBJ1-6; TRBD1 agrees at 8 bases. This CDR3 has 15 residues. The V gene end was trimmed by 4 bases and the J gene end by 10 bases; junction bases not matched to a gene: 9. Germline V gene sequence: CDR1 MGHRA, CDR2 YSYEKL.

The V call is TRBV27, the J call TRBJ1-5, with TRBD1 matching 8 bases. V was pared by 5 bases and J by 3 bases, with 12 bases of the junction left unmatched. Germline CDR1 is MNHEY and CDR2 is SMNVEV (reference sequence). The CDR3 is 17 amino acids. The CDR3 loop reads CASSRSTGESPNQPQHF. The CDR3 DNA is TGTGCCAGCAGTAGATCGACAGGGGAATCACCCAATCAGCCCCAGCATTTT.

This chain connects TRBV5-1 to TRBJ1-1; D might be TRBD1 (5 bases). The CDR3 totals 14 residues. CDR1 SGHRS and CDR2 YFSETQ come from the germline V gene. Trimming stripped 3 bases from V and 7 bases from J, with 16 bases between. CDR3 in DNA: TGCGCCAGCAGCTCGGGGTGGGGCTTAGGTGAAGCTTTCTTT. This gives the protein CASSSGWGLGEAFF. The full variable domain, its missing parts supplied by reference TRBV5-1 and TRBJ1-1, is KAGVTQTPRYLIKTRGQQVTLSCSPISGHRSVSWYQQTPGQGLQFLFEYFSETQRNKGNFPGRFSGRQFSNSRSEMNVSTLELGDSALYLCASSSGWGLGEAFFGQGTRLTVV.

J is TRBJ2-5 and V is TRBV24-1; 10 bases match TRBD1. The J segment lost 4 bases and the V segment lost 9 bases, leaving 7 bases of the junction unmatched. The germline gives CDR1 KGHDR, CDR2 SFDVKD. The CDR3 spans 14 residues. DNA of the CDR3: TGTGCCACCCTTGGACAGGGGGTCGGAGAGACCCAGTACTTC. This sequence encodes CATLGQGVGETQYF.

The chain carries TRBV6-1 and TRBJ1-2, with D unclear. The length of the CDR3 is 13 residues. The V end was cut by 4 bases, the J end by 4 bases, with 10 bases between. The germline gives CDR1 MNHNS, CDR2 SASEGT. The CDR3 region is CASSAAGFYGYTF. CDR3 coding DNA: TGTGCCAGCAGTGCAGCAGGTTTCTATGGCTACACCTTC.

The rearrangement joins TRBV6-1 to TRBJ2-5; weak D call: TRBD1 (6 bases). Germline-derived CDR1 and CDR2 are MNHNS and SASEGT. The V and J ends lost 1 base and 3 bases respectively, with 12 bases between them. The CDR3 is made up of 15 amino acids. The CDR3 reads CASSEGLQGKETQYF. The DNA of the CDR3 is TGTGCCAGCAGTGAAGGTCTGCAGGGGAAAGAGACCCAGTACTTC.

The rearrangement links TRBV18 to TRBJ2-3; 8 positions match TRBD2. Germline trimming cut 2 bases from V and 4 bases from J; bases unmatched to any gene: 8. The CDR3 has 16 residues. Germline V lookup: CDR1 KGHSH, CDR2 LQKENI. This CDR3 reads CASSPFSGGAPDTQYF. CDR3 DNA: TGTGCCAGCTCACCATTTTCCGGGGGGGCACCAGATACGCAGTATTTT.

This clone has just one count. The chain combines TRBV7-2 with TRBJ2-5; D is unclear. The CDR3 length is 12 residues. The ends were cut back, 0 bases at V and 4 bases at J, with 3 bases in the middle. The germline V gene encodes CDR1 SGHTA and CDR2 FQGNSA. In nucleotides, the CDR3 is TGTGCCAGCAGCTTAGCCGGAGAGACCCAGTACTTC. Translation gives CASSLAGETQYF. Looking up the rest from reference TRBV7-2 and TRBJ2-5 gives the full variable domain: GAGVSQSPSNKVTEKGKDVELRCDPISGHTALYWYRQSLGQGLEFLIYFQGNSAPDKSGLPSDRFSAERTGGSVSTLTIQRTQQEDSAVYLCASSLAGETQYFGPGTRLLVL.

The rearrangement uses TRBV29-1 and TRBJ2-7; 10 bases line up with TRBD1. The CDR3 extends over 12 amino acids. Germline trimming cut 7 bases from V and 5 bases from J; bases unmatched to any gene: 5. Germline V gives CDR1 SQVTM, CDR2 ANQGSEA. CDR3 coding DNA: TGCAGCGGACAGGGGGCCCTTAACGAGCAGTACGTC. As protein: CSGQGALNEQYV.

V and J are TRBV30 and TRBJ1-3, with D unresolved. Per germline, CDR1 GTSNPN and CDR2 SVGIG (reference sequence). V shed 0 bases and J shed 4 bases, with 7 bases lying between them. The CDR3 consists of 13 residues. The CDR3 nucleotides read TGTGCCTGGAGTGTTTTACGCGGAAACACCATATATTTT. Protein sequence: CAWSVLRGNTIYF.

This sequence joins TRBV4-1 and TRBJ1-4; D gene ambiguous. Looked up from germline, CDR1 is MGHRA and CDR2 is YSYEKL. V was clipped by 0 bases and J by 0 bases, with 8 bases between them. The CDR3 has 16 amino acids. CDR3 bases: TGCGCCAGCAGCCAAGACCGGATCGCAACTAATGAAAAACTGTTTTTT. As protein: CASSQDRIATNEKLFF.

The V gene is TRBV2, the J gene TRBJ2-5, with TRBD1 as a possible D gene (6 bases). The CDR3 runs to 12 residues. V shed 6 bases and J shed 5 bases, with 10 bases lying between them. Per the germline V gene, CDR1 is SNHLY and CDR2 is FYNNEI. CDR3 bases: TGTGCCAGCAGAACAGGGAGTGAGACCCAGTACTTC. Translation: CASRTGSETQYF.

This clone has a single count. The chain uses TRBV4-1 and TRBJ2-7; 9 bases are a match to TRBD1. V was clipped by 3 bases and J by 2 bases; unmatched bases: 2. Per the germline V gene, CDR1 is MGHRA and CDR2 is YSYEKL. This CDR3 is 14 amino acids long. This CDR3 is CASSQDRGPYEQYV. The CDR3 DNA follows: TGCGCCAGCAGCCAGGACAGGGGCCCCTACGAGCAGTACGTC.